The clone carrying this TCR beta chain was observed many times. Alpha and beta constant region primers primed reverse transcription for blood and skin samples. TCRdb used MiXCR to reprocess the 5' RACE reads, holding one entry per CDR3 protein. The data contain tens of thousands of distinct CDR3 sequences, about 4.4% of them seen just once; the ten biggest clones take up 7% to 9.5%. This entry is derived from a study of naive and memory T cell subsets. Whole-blood samples were roughly 2.3 ml of peripheral blood from healthy adult volunteers. The library had UMIs added by 3' ligation of an oligonucleotide to TCR cDNA. The CDR3 is 15 residues long. V shed 0 bases and J shed 5 bases, with 13 bases lying between them. CDR1 MNHEY and CDR2 SVGAGI come from the germline V gene.

The rearrangement links TRBV6-5 to TRBJ2-5, with unresolved D. The clonotype was recovered from a male donor in good health. CDR3 nucleotide sequence: TGTGCCAGCAGTTACTCCTGGGGATTAGGGGAGACCCAGTACTTC. It specifies CASSYSWGLGETQYF.